This T cell receptor beta chain was sequenced for a study of blood T cell repertoires in COVID-19. Study as a whole: In each case, the material was cDNA or gDNA derived from T cells, B-cell-depleted T cells, or PBMCs.

Assay used: immunoSEQ multiplex PCR; TCRdb lists only in-frame clones, some missing. The sample records almost 400,000 clones, roughly 90% being singletons. V gave up 5 bases and J gave up 5 bases, with 13 bases separating them. Germline values: CDR1 MNHEY, CDR2 SMNVEV (reference sequence). CDR3 length: 13 amino acids. This study enrolled people aged 18 to 89 from roughly 24 US geographic areas. Sequences were obtained from PBMCs or T cells enriched from blood (not recorded which). The sequence was collected from a woman in her 30s with acute COVID-19. The V call is TRBV27, the J call TRBJ2-7, with TRBD2 as a possible D gene (6 bases). The CDR3 sequence: CASSTGLADEQYF. Written as DNA, the CDR3 is TGTGCCAGCAGTACGGGACTCGCCGACGAGCAGTACTTC.